This TCR beta chain was identified in a study of Tregs in tolerant kidney transplant recipients. Libraries were prepared by immunoSEQ multiplex PCR; TCRdb keeps only in-frame clonotypes and omits some of them. Of more than 70,000 clones in the sample, roughly 90% were seen once. In this sample, this clone turned up once. Germline V CDR1 and CDR2: GTSNPN, SVGIG (reference sequence). V trimming: 5 bases; J trimming: 6 bases; junction bases outside the gene matches: 6. The CDR3 runs to 13 residues. Recipients received nonmyeloablative bone marrow transplants from related graft donors, with transient mixed chimerism.

V gene TRBV30 combines with J gene TRBJ1-2, with TRBD1 identical over 10 bases. The starting material was CD4+ T cells from blood (PBMCs), obtained 24 months after the transplant. The TCR was taken from a human patient who received a combined kidney and bone marrow transplant. T cells may partly derive from the graft donor. CDR3 sequence (DNA): TGTGCCTGGGACGGAGGGACAGGGGATGGCTACACCTTC. This gives the protein CAWDGGTGDGYTF.